Shown below are 7 T cell receptor beta chains from a single sample sequenced in a study of T cell changes during pregnancy in multiple sclerosis. Method: immunoSEQ multiplex PCR; TCRdb's copy keeps in-frame clones and lacks some. The sample consists of approximately 62,000 clones, around 93% of them appearing once. The source was CD8+ T cells from peripheral blood mononuclear cells, collected in the second trimester of pregnancy. These receptors all stem from a female donor with multiple sclerosis, enrolled in a pregnancy study.

CDR3 bases: TGCGCCAGCAGCCCCAGGGACTACTCTGGAAACACCATATATTTT. Protein product: CASSPRDYSGNTIYF. This chain joins TRBV4-1 and TRBJ1-3; D is possibly TRBD1 (5 bases). There are 15 residues in the CDR3. V was pared by 4 bases and J by 0 bases, with 10 bases between. The germline gives CDR1 MGHRA, CDR2 YSYEKL.

The rearrangement uses TRBV11-3 and TRBJ2-2; unclear D gene. Germline V gene data show CDR1 as SGHNT and CDR2 as YENEEA. The CDR3 sequence is 16 residues long. V shed 1 base and J shed 1 base, with 10 bases lying between them. The CDR3 reads CASSLGQVQNTGELFF. CDR3 DNA: TGTGCCAGCAGCTTAGGCCAGGTCCAGAACACCGGGGAGCTGTTTTTT.

This clone was picked up a small number of times. The chain is built from TRBV7-6 and TRBJ1-1; 8 bases agree with TRBD1. The CDR3 sequence is 13 residues long. Trimming took 5 bases from V and 4 from J; bases not matched to a gene: 3. Germline V gene lookup returns CDR1 SGHVS and CDR2 FNYEAQ. The CDR3 nucleotides read TGTGCCAGCAGCCGTGACAGGGGCACTGAAGCTTTCTTT. Translated, it gives CASSRDRGTEAFF.

The chain uses TRBV27 and TRBJ2-1; D possibly corresponds to TRBD2 (6 bases). This CDR3 has 11 amino acids. Germline loops: CDR1 MNHEY, CDR2 SMNVEV (reference sequence). V lost 8 bases and J 9 bases, leaving 11 bases between the germline ends. CDR3 region: CASDNGSEQFF. The CDR3 nucleotides are TGTGCCAGCGATAACGGGAGTGAGCAGTTCTTC.

This sequence joins TRBV4-2 and TRBJ2-7; possible D gene TRBD2, 7 bases. The CDR3 runs to 14 residues. V was clipped by 5 bases and J by 4 bases, with 15 bases between them. Germline CDR1 and CDR2: LGHNA and YNFKEQ. This chain's CDR3 is CASSFFRGAYEQYF. The CDR3 DNA reads as TGTGCCAGCAGCTTTTTTCGGGGGGCGTACGAGCAGTACTTC.

The genes are TRBV9 and TRBJ2-3, with D possibly TRBD2 on 5 matching bases. This CDR3 comprises 15 residues. Germline CDR1 is SGDLS and CDR2 is YYNGEE. V lost 4 bases to trimming and J lost 4 bases, with 16 bases between them. The CDR3: CASSSSGFWADTQYF. The DNA of the CDR3 is TGTGCCAGCAGCTCCTCGGGGTTTTGGGCAGATACGCAGTATTTT.

The V gene is TRBV11-2, the J gene TRBJ2-7; 13 bases agree with TRBD2. With 5 bases clipped from V and 5 bases from J, the junction kept 18 bases outside the gene matches. Looked up from germline, CDR1 is SGHAT and CDR2 is FQNNGV. The CDR3 consists of 19 residues. The CDR3 reads CASSLYAVLAGGWGDEQYF. The CDR3 nucleotides read TGTGCCAGCAGCCTCTACGCGGTACTAGCGGGAGGGTGGGGAGACGAGCAGTACTTC. Variable domain in full (rest from reference TRBV11-2 and TRBJ2-7): EAGVAQSPRYKIIEKRQSVAFWCNPISGHATLYWYQQILGQGPKLLIQFQNNGVVDDSQLPKDRFSAERLKGVDSTLKIQPAKLEDSAVYLCASSLYAVLAGGWGDEQYFGPGTRLTVT.